This record covers a single T cell receptor beta chain. This sample was taken from a study of T cell changes during pregnancy in multiple sclerosis. CDR3 length: 15 amino acids. Germline CDR1 and CDR2: MNHNS and SASEGT. V was clipped by 6 bases and J by 9 bases; unmatched bases: 13. Libraries were prepared by immunoSEQ multiplex PCR; TCRdb keeps only in-frame clonotypes and omits some of them. Counted here are roughly 100,000 clones, roughly nine tenths occurring once; the ten biggest clones make up roughly 1.5%. This chain links TRBV6-1 with TRBJ2-1, with 8 bases lining up with TRBD1. The source was peripheral blood, collected before pregnancy. This sequence originates from a female donor with multiple sclerosis, enrolled in a pregnancy study. The CDR3 bases are TGTGCCAGCAGCCGCCCCGGACAGGGTAGGGGTGAGCAGTTCTTC. Protein sequence: CASSRPGQGRGEQFF.